These 21 T cell receptor beta chains originate from one sample sequenced in a study of PD-L1 blockade in urothelial cancer. Using immunoSEQ multiplex PCR, the repertoire was profiled, and TCRdb retains in-frame clones only, with some absent. Altogether around 25,000 clones are present, 70% to 90% being singletons, with the ten largest covering 3% to 3.5%. The sample consisted of PBMCs, taken around atezolizumab (anti-PD-L1) treatment. The receptors here all came from a man aged 45-60 years with urothelial cancer.

The chain carries TRBV5-1 and TRBJ2-1; 11 nucleotides agree with TRBD1. V lost 9 bases and J lost 5; bases outside the gene matches: 4. The CDR3 extends over 13 amino acids. Germline CDR1 and CDR2: SGHRS and YFSETQ. The CDR3: CATGTGGNNEQFF. CDR3 DNA: TGCGCCACCGGGACAGGGGGGAACAATGAGCAGTTCTTC. Complete variable domain (other parts from reference TRBV5-1 and TRBJ2-1): KAGVTQTPRYLIKTRGQQVTLSCSPISGHRSVSWYQQTPGQGLQFLFEYFSETQRNKGNFPGRFSGRQFSNSRSEMNVSTLELGDSALYLCATGTGGNNEQFFGPGTRLTVL.

The rearrangement uses TRBV6-6 and TRBJ2-5; D is unresolved. The J call may be incorrect, as the DNA end agrees better with TRBJ2-7. CDR1 and CDR2 from the germline V gene are MNHNY and SVGAGI (reference sequence). This CDR3 has 16 residues. The CDR3 nucleotides are TGTGCCAGCAGTTACTCTGCGGCCTCGTTGGACTACGAGCAGTACTTC. It encodes CASSYSAASLDYEQYF.

This rearrangement joins TRBV7-3 to TRBJ1-5; D unclear. The CDR3 has 14 residues. Between the trimmed V and J ends, which lost 8 bases and 0 bases, there was a span of 11 bases. CDR1 is SGHTA, CDR2 FQGTGA, per germline. The CDR3 DNA reads TGTGCCAGCCGAGAAGGGAGTAGCAATCAGCCCCAGCATTTT. This codes for CASREGSSNQPQHF.

The chain employs TRBV7-9 and TRBJ1-6; 8 bases are a match to TRBD1. CDR3 length equals 16 residues. CDR1 SEHNR and CDR2 FQNEAQ come from the germline V gene (reference sequence). V shed 2 bases, J shed 6 bases, and the junction held 6 bases outside the gene matches. CDR3 residues: CASSLSGGSRNSPLHF. CDR3 coding DNA: TGTGCCAGCAGCTTATCAGGGGGCAGTCGTAATTCACCCCTCCACTTT. The variable domain in full, completed from reference TRBV7-9 and TRBJ1-6, reads DTGVSQNPRHKITKRGQNVTFRCDPISEHNRLYWYRQTLGQGPEFLTYFQNEAQLEKSRLLSDRFSAERPKGSFSTLEIQRTEQGDSAMYLCASSLSGGSRNSPLHFGNGTRLTVT.

V gene TRBV14 combines with J gene TRBJ2-3; perhaps TRBD2 as D (6 bases). CDR1 and CDR2 from the germline V gene are SGHDN and FVKESK. CDR3 size: 16 residues. V was trimmed by 0 bases and J by 6 bases, leaving 16 bases between them. The CDR3 region has the DNA TGTGCCAGCAGCCAAGATCTGGCGGGAAAAGGGGATACGCAGTATTTT. Its protein is CASSQDLAGKGDTQYF.

This chain uses TRBV5-4 with TRBJ2-1; 10 bases agree with TRBD2. J lost 7 bases, V lost 2 bases, and 12 bases had no gene match. The CDR3 sequence is 17 residues long. Germline CDR1 reads SGHNT; CDR2 reads YYREEE (reference sequence). DNA for the CDR3: TGTGCCAGCAGCTTCTCCTTCCAAGCGGGGGGGCGAAATGAGCAGTTCTTC. Its protein product is CASSFSFQAGGRNEQFF.

Only a few counts were recorded for this clone. The V and J genes are TRBV2 and TRBJ1-1, with 7 nucleotides matching TRBD1. V gave up 6 bases and J gave up 1 base; unmatched junction bases: 2. The germline V gene encodes CDR1 SNHLY and CDR2 FYNNEI. This CDR3 contains 13 residues. The CDR3 bases are TGTGCCAGCAGAACAGGGGCGAACACTGAAGCTTTCTTT. As protein: CASRTGANTEAFF.

This chain connects TRBV18 to TRBJ2-3; a weak D match, TRBD1 (5 bases). The germline V and J ends were trimmed by 3 bases and 3 bases, with 16 bases remaining between them. Germline assignment: CDR1 KGHSH and CDR2 LQKENI. The CDR3 is 16 amino acids. CDR3: CASSPLRVVSTDTQYF. CDR3 sequence (DNA): TGTGCCAGCTCACCCCTCAGGGTGGTATCTACAGATACGCAGTATTTT.

The V call is TRBV28, the J call TRBJ2-7, with 8 bases fitting TRBD1. Germline CDR1 is MDHEN and CDR2 is SYDVKM. CDR3 length: 14 residues. Trimming at V came to 5 bases and at J to 2 bases, leaving 5 bases not matched to a gene. DNA of the CDR3: TGTGCCAGCAGTCGGACAGGGAATCCCTACGAGCAGTACTTC. It translates to CASSRTGNPYEQYF.

The table lists this clone with a few counts. Here the CDR3 DNA reads TGTGCCAGCAGCTTACCTGAAGGGGACTGGGGGAGGGAGACCCAGTACTTC. Protein sequence: CASSLPEGDWGRETQYF. The gene calls are TRBV7-2 and TRBJ2-5; D possibly corresponds to TRBD2 (6 bases). From germline, CDR1 is SGHTA and CDR2 FQGNSA. The CDR3 loop spans 17 amino acids. V lost 2 bases and J lost 5, with 21 bases in between.

This clone was observed once. Here the CDR3 DNA reads TGCGCCAGCAGCCCGGCCTCTGCGGGGCCAGCCTACGAGCAGTACTTC. Protein product: CASSPASAGPAYEQYF. This rearrangement joins TRBV5-1 to TRBJ2-7; the D gene is possibly TRBD2 (6 bases). The CDR3 consists of 16 residues. CDR1 is SGHRS and CDR2 is YFSETQ in the germline V gene. V was shortened by 4 bases and J by 2 bases, with 19 bases between the two germline ends.

The chain joins TRBV7-9 to TRBJ1-2; 8 nucleotides match TRBD1. Trimming took 3 bases from V and 7 from J; bases not matched to a gene: 4. The CDR3 length is 13 residues. The V gene's germline CDR1 is SEHNR and CDR2 FQNEAQ (reference sequence). This chain's CDR3 is CASSLDRVAGYTF. The CDR3 bases are TGTGCCAGCAGCTTGGACAGGGTTGCTGGCTACACCTTC.

The V and J genes are TRBV7-2 and TRBJ1-2, with D possibly matching TRBD1 (5 bases). The V end lost 1 base, the J end lost 7 bases, and 16 bases lay between the germline ends. Germline-derived CDR1 and CDR2 are SGHTA and FQGNSA. This CDR3 contains 15 residues. The CDR3 reads CASSLENGGRGGYTF. DNA for the CDR3: TGTGCCAGCAGCTTAGAAAACGGGGGGAGGGGTGGCTACACCTTC.

V is TRBV29-1 and J is TRBJ2-1; 10 bases line up with TRBD1. CDR1 is SQVTM, CDR2 ANQGSEA, per germline. The CDR3 runs 16 residues. V lost 7 bases, J lost 3 bases, and 12 bases stayed unmatched. The CDR3 is CSARAPGTGDYNEQFF. CDR3 coding DNA: TGCAGCGCCCGGGCCCCCGGGACAGGGGACTACAATGAGCAGTTCTTC.

V and J are TRBV7-8 and TRBJ1-4; tentatively, D is TRBD1 (6 bases). The germline V and J ends were trimmed by 4 bases and 4 bases, with 10 bases remaining between them. The length of the CDR3 is 14 residues. Germline V gene lookup returns CDR1 SGHVS and CDR2 FQNEAQ. The CDR3 reads CASSYRDLNEKLFF. DNA for the CDR3: TGTGCCAGCAGCTACAGGGACCTTAATGAAAAACTGTTTTTT.

V gene TRBV9 combines with J gene TRBJ1-1, with D maybe TRBD1 (5 bases). The V end was cut by 10 bases, the J end by 1 base, with 17 bases between. CDR1 and CDR2 (germline): SGDLS, YYNGEE. The CDR3 length is 14 residues. CDR3 sequence reads: CACSSDTGNTEAFF. The CDR3, as DNA: TGTGCCTGTTCTTCGGACACGGGGAACACTGAAGCTTTCTTT.

The chain is built from TRBV5-1 and TRBJ2-2, with unresolved D. Trimming left V 1 base short and J 4 bases short, with 5 bases between. Germline values: CDR1 SGHRS, CDR2 YFSETQ. CDR3 length: 13 residues. CDR3 DNA sequence: TGCGCCAGCAGCTTGTCGGTCACCGGGGAGCTGTTTTTT. Protein: CASSLSVTGELFF.

CDR3 bases: TGTGCCAGCAGCTTATCGCGGGAGCAGTACTTC. Translating gives CASSLSREQYF. The chain carries TRBV11-2 and TRBJ2-7, with D unclear. CDR1 SGHAT and CDR2 FQNNGV come from the germline V gene. The V end lost 2 bases, the J end lost 7 bases, and 6 bases lay between the germline ends. This CDR3 has 11 residues.

The rearrangement uses TRBV6-1 and TRBJ2-2; the match to TRBD1 covers 7 bases. The ends lost 4 bases at V and 2 bases at J; junction bases unmatched: 1. The germline V gene has CDR1 MNHNS and CDR2 SASEGT. The CDR3 has 14 residues. The CDR3 reads CASSGTGNTGELFF. For the CDR3, the DNA is TGTGCCAGCAGTGGGACAGGTAACACCGGGGAGCTGTTTTTT.

This chain connects TRBV7-9 to TRBJ1-2; possibly TRBD1 for D (6 bases). The CDR3 sequence is 13 residues long. Trimming shortened V by 2 bases and J by 7 bases, and 11 bases separated the two germline ends. From germline, CDR1 is SEHNR and CDR2 FQNEAQ (reference sequence). CDR3 sequence: CASSLQGQSGYTF. As DNA, the CDR3 is TGTGCCAGCAGCTTACAGGGGCAAAGTGGCTACACCTTC.

The chain employs TRBV6-5 and TRBJ2-5; TRBD2 agrees at 12 bases. V lost 4 bases and J lost 4; bases outside the gene matches: 7. The CDR3 has 16 residues. Germline V gene lookup returns CDR1 MNHEY and CDR2 SVGAGI. The CDR3 region is CASSSPSGRAGETQYF. The CDR3 bases are TGTGCCAGCAGTTCCCCTAGCGGGAGGGCTGGAGAGACCCAGTACTTC.